This T cell receptor beta chain was found in a study of beta chain features in type 1 diabetes. Study information: Patient and healthy donor groups were alike in age, gender and cell yields. The study, taken as a whole, reports: It was among patients, rather than healthy donors, that naive, central memory and Treg TCRB repertoires appeared more similar. Patients with Type 1 diabetes showed moderately but significantly shorter TCRB CDR3s in all four CD4+ subsets.

Investigators reverse transcribed all isolated RNA, so they sequenced expressed TCRB transcripts. TCRdb's copy holds only in-frame clones and misses some; the assay was immunoSEQ multiplex PCR. The profile shows some 640,000 clones, roughly an eighth of them singletons. The V gene lost 10 bases and the J gene lost 0 bases, with 8 bases spanning the gap. The CDR3 runs 12 residues. Per the germline V gene, CDR1 is LNHDA and CDR2 is SQIVND (reference sequence). Concerning this clone itself: The target antigen is unknown.

The sample consisted of naive CD4+ T cells from blood. The sequence came from a man between 18 and 35 years old with type 1 diabetes. V usage is TRBV19 and J usage is TRBJ2-3; TRBD1 is a possible D gene (6 bases). DNA of the CDR3: TGTGCCACTGGACAGAGCACAGATACGCAGTATTTT. Translating it yields CATGQSTDTQYF.